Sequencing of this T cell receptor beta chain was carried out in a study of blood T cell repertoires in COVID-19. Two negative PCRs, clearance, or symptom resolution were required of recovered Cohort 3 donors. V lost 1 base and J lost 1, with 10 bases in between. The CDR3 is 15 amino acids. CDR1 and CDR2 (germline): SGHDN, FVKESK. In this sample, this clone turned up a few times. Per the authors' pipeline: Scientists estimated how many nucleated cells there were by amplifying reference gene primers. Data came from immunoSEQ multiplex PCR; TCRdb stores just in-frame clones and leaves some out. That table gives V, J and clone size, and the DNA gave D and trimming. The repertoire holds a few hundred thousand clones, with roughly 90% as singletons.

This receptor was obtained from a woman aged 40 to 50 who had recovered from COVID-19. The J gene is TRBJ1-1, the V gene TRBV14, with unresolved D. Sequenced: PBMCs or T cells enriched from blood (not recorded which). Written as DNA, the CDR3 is TGTGCCAGCAGCCAAGTCGCGGCAAGGAACACTGAAGCTTTCTTT. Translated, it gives CASSQVAARNTEAFF.